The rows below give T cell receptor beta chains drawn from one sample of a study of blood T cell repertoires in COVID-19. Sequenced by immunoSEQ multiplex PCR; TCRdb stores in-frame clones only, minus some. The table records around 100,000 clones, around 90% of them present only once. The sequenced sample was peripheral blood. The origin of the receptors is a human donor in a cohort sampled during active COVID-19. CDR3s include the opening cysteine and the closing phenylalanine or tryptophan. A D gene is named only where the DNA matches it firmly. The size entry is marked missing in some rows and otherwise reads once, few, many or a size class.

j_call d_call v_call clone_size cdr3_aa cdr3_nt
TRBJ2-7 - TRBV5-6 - CASSLRPGLYEQYF TGTGCCAGCAGCTTGCGGCCAGGGTTATACGAGCAGTACTTC
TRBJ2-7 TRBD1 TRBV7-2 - CASSLTGTDSYEQYF TGTGCCAGCAGCTTGACCGGGACAGACTCCTACGAGCAGTACTTC
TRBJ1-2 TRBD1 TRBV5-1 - CASSPGQGAYHGYTF TGCGCCAGCAGCCCCGGACAGGGGGCGTATCATGGCTACACCTTC
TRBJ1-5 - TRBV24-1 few CATSDLRGQPQHF TGTGCCACCAGTGATTTGCGGGGTCAGCCCCAGCATTTT
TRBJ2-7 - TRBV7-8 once CASSRPSGAGEQYF TGTGCCAGCAGCCGTCCTTCGGGTGCGGGCGAGCAGTACTTC
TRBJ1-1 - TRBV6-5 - CASTYLREAFF TGTGCCAGCACATATCTCAGGGAAGCTTTCTTT
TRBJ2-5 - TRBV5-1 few CASSLGLEASGRETQYF TGCGCCAGCAGCTTGGGTCTAGAAGCGTCTGGCCGGGAGACCCAGTACTTC
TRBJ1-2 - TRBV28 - CASTSSTGFRYGYTF TGTGCCAGCACCTCCTCCACAGGGTTTCGCTATGGCTACACCTTC
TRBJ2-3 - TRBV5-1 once CASSFGGATDTQYF TGCGCCAGCAGCTTCGGCGGGGCCACAGATACGCAGTATTTT
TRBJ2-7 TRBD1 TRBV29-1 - CSVDGRADRGLHEQYF TGCAGCGTTGATGGGAGAGCGGACAGGGGGCTCCACGAGCAGTACTTC
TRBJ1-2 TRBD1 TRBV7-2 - CASSLDLGQKYGYTF TGTGCCAGCAGCTTAGATTTGGGACAGAAGTATGGCTACACCTTC
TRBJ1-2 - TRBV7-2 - CASSLEQGYGYTF TGTGCCAGCAGCCTAGAACAGGGCTATGGCTACACCTTC
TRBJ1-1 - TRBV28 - CASSFPGNAEAFF TGTGCCAGCAGTTTTCCGGGGAACGCTGAAGCTTTCTTT
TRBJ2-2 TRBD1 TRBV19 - CASSIYGTGYTGELFF TGTGCCAGTAGTATTTATGGGACAGGGTACACCGGGGAGCTGTTTTTT
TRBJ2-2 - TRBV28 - CASSLVAAGELFF TGTGCCAGCAGTTTAGTAGCGGCCGGGGAGCTGTTTTTT
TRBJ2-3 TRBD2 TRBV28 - CASRLAGGTDTQYF TGTGCCAGCAGACTAGCGGGAGGAACAGATACGCAGTATTTT
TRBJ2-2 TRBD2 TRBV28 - CASSGGGANTGELFF TGTGCCAGCAGTGGGGGGGGAGCCAACACCGGGGAGCTGTTTTTT
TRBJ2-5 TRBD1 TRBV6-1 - CASSEVRTGGETQYF TGTGCCAGCAGTGAAGTCAGGACAGGGGGCGAGACCCAGTACTTC
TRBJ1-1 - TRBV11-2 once CASSSGGRAEAFF TGTGCCAGCAGCTCCGGGGGGCGGGCTGAAGCTTTCTTT
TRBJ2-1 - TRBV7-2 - CASSFGFSSLNNEQFF TGTGCCAGCAGCTTTGGATTTTCTAGCTTGAACAATGAGCAGTTCTTC
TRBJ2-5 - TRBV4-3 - CASSQNYQETQYF TGCGCCAGCAGCCAAAACTATCAAGAGACCCAGTACTTC
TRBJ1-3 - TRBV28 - CASRSGGSGNTIYF TGTGCCAGCAGATCCGGTGGTTCTGGAAACACCATATATTTT
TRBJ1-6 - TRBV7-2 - CASSPNSYNSPLHF TGTGCCAGCAGCCCTAACTCCTATAATTCACCCCTCCACTTT
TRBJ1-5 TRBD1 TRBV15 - CATGQGNNQPQHF TGTGCCACCGGACAGGGAAACAATCAGCCCCAGCATTTT
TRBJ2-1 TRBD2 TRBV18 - CASSPRSGSTPYNEQFF TGTGCCAGCTCACCTCGTAGCGGGAGCACCCCTTACAATGAGCAGTTCTTC
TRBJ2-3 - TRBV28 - CASSPWGGETDTQYF TGTGCCAGCAGCCCGTGGGGGGGCGAGACAGATACGCAGTATTTT
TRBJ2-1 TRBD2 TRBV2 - CASSVGRIYNEQFF TGTGCCAGCAGTGTCGGGAGGATCTACAATGAGCAGTTCTTC
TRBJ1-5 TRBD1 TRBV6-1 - CASSEGVTGNQPQHF TGTGCCAGCAGTGAAGGGGTGACAGGGAATCAGCCCCAGCATTTT
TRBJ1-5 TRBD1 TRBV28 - CASSFHRGSTRNQPQHF TGTGCCAGCAGTTTTCACAGGGGATCAACGCGCAATCAGCCCCAGCATTTT
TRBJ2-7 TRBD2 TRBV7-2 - CASSPLWEGRLSYEQYF TGTGCCAGCAGCCCCCTTTGGGAGGGCAGACTAAGCTACGAGCAGTACTTC
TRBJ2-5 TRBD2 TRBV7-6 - CASSPGRTSGVQETQYF TGTGCCAGCAGCCCGGGTCGGACTAGCGGGGTCCAAGAGACCCAGTACTTC
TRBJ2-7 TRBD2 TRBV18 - CASSPPGTSGRNVEQYF TGTGCCAGCTCACCACCCGGGACTAGCGGGAGGAACGTAGAGCAGTACTTC
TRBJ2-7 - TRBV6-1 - CASSEGGLKSYEQYF TGTGCCAGCAGTGAAGGGGGCCTGAAATCCTACGAGCAGTACTTC
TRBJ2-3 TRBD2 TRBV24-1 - CATSVAGATDTQYF TGTGCCACCAGTGTAGCGGGAGCCACAGATACGCAGTATTTT
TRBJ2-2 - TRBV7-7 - CASSLGGFGTGELFF TGTGCCAGCAGCTTAGGCGGGTTCGGAACCGGGGAGCTGTTTTTT
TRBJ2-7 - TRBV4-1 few CASSVQWESDEQYF TGCGCCAGCAGCGTCCAGTGGGAGTCGGACGAGCAGTACTTC
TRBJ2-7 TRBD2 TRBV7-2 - CASSLSTSGSYEQYF TGTGCCAGCAGCTTAAGTACTAGCGGCTCCTACGAGCAGTACTTC
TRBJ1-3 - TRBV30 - CAWSVRGGTVGNTIYF TGTGCCTGGAGTGTACGGGGAGGGACTGTCGGAAACACCATATATTTT
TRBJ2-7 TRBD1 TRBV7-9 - CASSLGTGDLNEQYF TGTGCCAGCAGCTTAGGGACAGGGGACCTCAACGAGCAGTACTTC
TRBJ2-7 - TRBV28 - CASTNPTGYEQYF TGTGCCAGCACCAACCCGACAGGCTACGAGCAGTACTTC
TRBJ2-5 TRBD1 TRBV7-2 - CASSFTTPGQGGETQYF TGCGCCAGCAGCTTTACAACCCCTGGACAGGGGGGGGAGACCCAGTACTTC
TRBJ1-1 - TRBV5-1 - CASRGGDTRPNTEAFF TGCGCCAGCAGGGGGGGGGACACTAGGCCGAACACTGAAGCTTTCTTT
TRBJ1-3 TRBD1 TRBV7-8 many CASSSGTDSGNTIYF TGTGCCAGCAGCTCAGGGACAGACTCTGGAAACACCATATATTTT
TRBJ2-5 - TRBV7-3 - CASTEGLALETQYF TGTGCCAGCACTGAGGGGCTAGCGCTTGAGACCCAGTACTTC
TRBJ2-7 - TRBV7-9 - CASSLGGGTYEQYF TGTGCCAGCAGCTTAGGGGGGGGCACCTACGAGCAGTACTTC
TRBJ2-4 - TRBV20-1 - CSARQGNIQYF TGCAGTGCTAGACAGGGAAACATTCAGTACTTC
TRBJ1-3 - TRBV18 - CASSPSGVSGNTIYF TGTGCCAGCTCACCATCAGGGGTTTCTGGAAACACCATATATTTT
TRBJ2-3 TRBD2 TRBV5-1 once CASTRGGETDTQYF TGCGCCAGCACACGGGGGGGCGAGACAGATACGCAGTATTTT
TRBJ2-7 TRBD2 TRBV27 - CASSPASWGGTSENNEQYF TGTGCCAGCAGTCCTGCCTCGTGGGGGGGGACTAGCGAGAACAACGAGCAGTACTTC